Listed below are T cell receptor beta chains from one sample, sequenced in a study of T cells after yellow fever vaccination. TCRdb called the 5' RACE reads again in MiXCR, with one record for every CDR3 protein. Of some 290,000 distinct CDR3 sequences listed, over 8.5% are singletons. The specimen was CD4+ T cells sorted from PBMCs, collected 45 days after the yellow fever booster vaccination. These receptor sequences come from a man in his late teens or twenties who received the YFV17D yellow fever vaccine. Both conserved end residues are part of each CDR3. D genes are given only for firm matches. Not every row has a clone size; where given, it reads once, few, many or a size class.

TRBJ2-3	.	TRBV7-8	.	TGTGCCAGCAGCCCCCGACAGGTCACAGATACGCAGTATTTT	CASSPRQVTDTQYF
TRBJ2-5	.	TRBV25-1	.	TGTGCCAGCACCCTAGGGACCTCCGGGGGAGAGACCCAGTACTTC	CASTLGTSGGETQYF
TRBJ1-5	.	TRBV24-1	.	TGTGCCACCAGTGACGGCAGCTACAATCAGCCCCAGCATTTT	CATSDGSYNQPQHF
TRBJ2-1	TRBD2	TRBV20-1	many	TGCACCCCTAGCGGCGACTACAATGAGCAGTTCTTC	CTPSGDYNEQFF
TRBJ1-4	.	TRBV5-1	.	TGCGCCAGCAGCTTGGTAACACCTCTTGAAAAACTGTTTTTT	CASSLVTPLEKLFF
TRBJ2-1	.	TRBV20-1	few	TGCAGTGCTCGCCGCCGGCAGGGGGGGTCCAATGAGCAGTTCTTC	CSARRRQGGSNEQFF
TRBJ2-1	.	TRBV4-1	many	TGCGCCAGCAGCCAACCCCTAAGGACGGGTCAAAATGAGCAGTTCTTC	CASSQPLRTGQNEQFF
TRBJ2-1	.	TRBV2	.	TGTGCCAGCGGACCGTTCTACAATGAGCAGTTCTTC	CASGPFYNEQFF
TRBJ2-6	.	TRBV28	once	TGTGCCAGCAGGACTCCGGCCAACGTCCTGACTTTC	CASRTPANVLTF
TRBJ2-7	TRBD1	TRBV5-1	many	TGCGCCAGCAGCTTCGCACAGGGGAACGACGAGCAGTACTTC	CASSFAQGNDEQYF
TRBJ2-3	TRBD1	TRBV4-2	many	TGTGCCAGCAGCCAAGAAAGGGGGCATAACGGAGGCCTCACAGATACGCAGTATTTT	CASSQERGHNGGLTDTQYF
TRBJ2-7	.	TRBV4-1	few	TGCGCCAGCAGCCAATACTTCGGGGGCCCTAGCTCCTACGAGCAGTACTTC	CASSQYFGGPSSYEQYF
TRBJ2-5	TRBD1	TRBV19	few	TGTGCCAGTAGTAAGTGGACAGGGGAAGAGACCCAGTACTTC	CASSKWTGEETQYF
TRBJ1-1	.	TRBV27	many	TGTGCCAGCAGTTCCCCGACTAGAAAAGCTTTCTTT	CASSSPTRKAFF
TRBJ2-3	.	TRBV15	few	TGTGCCACCAGCAGAGTTACGGGAAGGAATAGGTTTTGGGCGGCGCAGTATTTT	CATSRVTGRNRFWAAQYF
TRBJ2-5	.	TRBV28	many	TGTGCCAGCTGTGTACAATACCAAGAGACCCAGTACTTC	CASCVQYQETQYF
TRBJ1-3	TRBD1	TRBV6-6	many	TGTGCCAGCAGGCGGACAGGAAGCTCTGGAAACACCATATATTTT	CASRRTGSSGNTIYF
TRBJ1-2	TRBD1	TRBV29-1	few	TGCAGCGTTGTCCTCGGGGACAGGGGGCACTATGGCTACACCTTC	CSVVLGDRGHYGYTF
TRBJ2-3	.	TRBV4-3	many	TGCGCCAGCAGCGGGCGGGGGCAAGGCACAGATACGCAGTATTTT	CASSGRGQGTDTQYF
TRBJ2-1	TRBD2	TRBV5-1	many	TGCGCCAGCAGCCCGCTCCCGGGGGGGCAGAATGAGCAGTTCTTC	CASSPLPGGQNEQFF
TRBJ2-5	.	TRBV29-1	few	TGCAGCGGAAACCCTGGGGAGACCCAGTACTTC	CSGNPGETQYF
TRBJ2-5	TRBD2	TRBV5-1	few	TGCGCCAGCAGCCGGTCGGGACTAGGCACCCAAGAGACCCAGTACTTC	CASSRSGLGTQETQYF
TRBJ2-1	.	TRBV3-1	.	TGTGCCAGCAGCCAAGATCAGCGAAGCTATGAGCAGTTCTTC	CASSQDQRSYEQFF
TRBJ1-2	TRBD1	TRBV11-2	few	TGTGCCAGCAGCGCGGGCCCGGGACAGGGCTATGGCTACACCTTC	CASSAGPGQGYGYTF
TRBJ2-3	.	TRBV29-1	few	TGCAGCGTCCGACGCTCCGATACGCAGTATTTT	CSVRRSDTQYF
TRBJ2-4	.	TRBV6-2/TRBV6-3	few	TGTGCCAGCAGTTCCGTCCTGTCGGATGGCAAAAACATTCAGTACTTC	CASSSVLSDGKNIQYF